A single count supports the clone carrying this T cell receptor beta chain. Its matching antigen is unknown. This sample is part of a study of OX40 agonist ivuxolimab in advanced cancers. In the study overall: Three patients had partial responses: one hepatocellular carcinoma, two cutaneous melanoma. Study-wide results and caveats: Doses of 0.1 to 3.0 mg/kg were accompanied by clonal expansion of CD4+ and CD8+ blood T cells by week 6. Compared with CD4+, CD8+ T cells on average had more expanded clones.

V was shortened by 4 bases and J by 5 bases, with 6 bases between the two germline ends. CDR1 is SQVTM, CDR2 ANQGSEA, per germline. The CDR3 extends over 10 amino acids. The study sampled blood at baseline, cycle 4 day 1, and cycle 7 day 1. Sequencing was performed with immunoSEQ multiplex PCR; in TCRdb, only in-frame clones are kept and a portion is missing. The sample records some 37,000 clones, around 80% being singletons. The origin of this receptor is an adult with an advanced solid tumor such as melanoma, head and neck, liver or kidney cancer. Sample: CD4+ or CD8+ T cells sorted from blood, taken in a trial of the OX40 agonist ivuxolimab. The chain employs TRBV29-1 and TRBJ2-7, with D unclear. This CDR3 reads CSVGRDEQYF. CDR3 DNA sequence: TGCAGCGTTGGGCGTGACGAGCAGTACTTC.